The T cell receptor beta chain under discussion was sequenced for a study of CD8 T cells in ankylosing spondylitis. Scientists made TCR beta libraries using quantitative 5'-RACE with molecular barcodes. TCRdb called the 5' RACE reads again in MiXCR, with one record for every CDR3 protein. The data show under 450,000 distinct CDR3 sequences, with approximately 17% seen just once and approximately 1% held by the top ten. Points on this clonotype: Its antigen is not identified.

The V end lost 2 bases, the J end lost 1 base, and 12 bases lay between the germline ends. The CDR3 has 15 amino acids. CDR1 is SGHVS, CDR2 FQNEAQ, per germline. Study conclusions and caveats: A subset of motif variants has previously been described in the synovial fluid and blood of reactive arthritis. Seven to nine highly homologous variants formed a TCR beta motif that appeared characteristic of ankylosing spondylitis blood. Disease-associated clonotypes exhibited CD8+ identity and were relatively infrequent in peripheral blood.

The chain recombines TRBV7-8 with TRBJ2-7; D tentatively reads TRBD1 or TRBD2 (5 bases each). The sequence came from a male donor with ankylosing spondylitis. Sequenced sample: blood, either unsorted or a sorted T cell fraction (not recorded which). CDR3 sequence: CASSLLRDRSYEQYF. DNA of the CDR3: TGTGCCAGCAGCTTACTCCGGGACCGATCCTACGAGCAGTACTTC.